This T cell receptor beta chain emerged from a study of blood T cells in healthy people across ages. Study observations and caveats: Unsorted PBMCs ruled out conclusive naive versus antigen-experienced comparison.

Note on this clonotype: Antigen specificity is unknown.

Together with a sample-barcoded 5' primer, a J-beta primer mix was included in a second PCR lasting about 7 to 11 cycles. TCRdb redid the calling of the 5' RACE reads with MiXCR, one entry per CDR3 protein. This table holds around 1,000,000 distinct CDR3 sequences, almost 25% found once. No fewer than 7 million PBMCs went into each sample. These data were likewise used in another study, on T cells of mothers and their children. From that second work: The donor cohort consisted of three healthy Caucasian mothers and their six children.

Sequencing was performed on blood. The sequence came from a girl aged 2 to 9 in good health.

In DNA form, the CDR3 reads TGTGCCAGCAGCCAAGATCTTTCGGAGACCATATATTTT. This sequence encodes CASSQDLSETIYF. The chain combines TRBV3-1 with TRBJ1-3; no clear D. V was shortened by 0 bases and J by 10 bases, with 10 bases between the two germline ends. The CDR3 spans 13 residues. Germline assignment: CDR1 LGHDT and CDR2 YNNKEL (reference sequence).